Listed here are 5 T cell receptor beta chains from one sample, sequenced in a study of blood T cell repertoires in COVID-19. Sequencing used immunoSEQ multiplex PCR; TCRdb keeps in-frame clones, though not all of them. The repertoire holds 300,000 to 400,000 clones, with roughly 90% as singletons. The sequenced sample was peripheral blood. The receptors shown here come from a woman aged 55-69 years with COVID-19, enrolled during active disease.

The V gene is TRBV9, the J gene TRBJ2-3, with TRBD2 matching 7 bases. The ends lost 4 bases at V and 2 bases at J; junction bases unmatched: 7. Germline V lookup: CDR1 SGDLS, CDR2 YYNGEE. The CDR3 is made up of 15 amino acids. The DNA of the CDR3 is TGTGCCAGCAGCATAACGGGGGGAACCACAGATACGCAGTATTTT. Translated: CASSITGGTTDTQYF.

The rearrangement links TRBV5-4 to TRBJ2-1; 10 bases agree with TRBD2. The CDR3 runs 17 residues. Per the germline V gene, CDR1 is SGHNT and CDR2 is YYREEE (reference sequence). V lost 4 bases, J lost 3 bases, and 10 bases stayed unmatched. CDR3 nucleotides: TGTGCCAGCAGCGAATTCGAGCGGGGGGGCAGCTACAATGAGCAGTTCTTC. It encodes CASSEFERGGSYNEQFF.

The CDR3 bases are TGCGCCAGCAGCTCCTCCGGGACAGAGGGGGAAAAACTGTTTTTT. It translates to CASSSSGTEGEKLFF. The J gene is TRBJ1-4, the V gene TRBV5-1, with 7 bases matching TRBD1. In germline, CDR1 is SGHRS, CDR2 YFSETQ. V dropped 3 bases and J dropped 8; count of bases not matched to a gene: 10. The CDR3 is 15 residues long. Drawing the rest from reference TRBV5-1 and TRBJ1-4, the complete variable domain is KAGVTQTPRYLIKTRGQQVTLSCSPISGHRSVSWYQQTPGQGLQFLFEYFSETQRNKGNFPGRFSGRQFSNSRSEMNVSTLELGDSALYLCASSSSGTEGEKLFFGSGTQLSVL.

This clone was counted between two and nine times. The V call is TRBV18, the J call TRBJ1-1, with D perhaps TRBD1 (5 bases). Germline CDR1 and CDR2: KGHSH and LQKENI. The V end was cut by 3 bases, the J end by 6 bases, with 11 bases between. The CDR3 is 13 amino acids. The CDR3 here is CASSPQGVAEAFF. The CDR3 DNA reads TGTGCCAGCTCACCCCAGGGCGTAGCTGAAGCTTTCTTT.

This chain uses TRBV6-5 with TRBJ1-5, with D perhaps TRBD1 (5 bases). V was cut by 7 bases and J by 6 bases, with 13 bases left in between. Germline V CDR1 and CDR2: MNHEY, SVGAGI. This CDR3 spans 13 amino acids. The CDR3 protein is CASIQGNSQPQHF. The CDR3 DNA reads TGTGCCAGCATCCAGGGAAATTCTCAGCCCCAGCATTTT.